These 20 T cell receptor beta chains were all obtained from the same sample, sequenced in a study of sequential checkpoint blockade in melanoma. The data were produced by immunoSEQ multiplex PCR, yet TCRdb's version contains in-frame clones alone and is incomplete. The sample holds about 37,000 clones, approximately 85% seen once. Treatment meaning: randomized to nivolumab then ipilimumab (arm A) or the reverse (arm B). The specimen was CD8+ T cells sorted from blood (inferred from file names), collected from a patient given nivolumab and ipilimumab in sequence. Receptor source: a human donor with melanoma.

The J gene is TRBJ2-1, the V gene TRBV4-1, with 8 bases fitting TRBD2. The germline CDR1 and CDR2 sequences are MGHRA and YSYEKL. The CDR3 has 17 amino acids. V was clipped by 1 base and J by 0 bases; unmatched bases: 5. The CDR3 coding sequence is TGCGCCAGCAGCCAAGGGGTACTAGCGGACTCCTACAATGAGCAGTTCTTC. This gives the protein CASSQGVLADSYNEQFF.

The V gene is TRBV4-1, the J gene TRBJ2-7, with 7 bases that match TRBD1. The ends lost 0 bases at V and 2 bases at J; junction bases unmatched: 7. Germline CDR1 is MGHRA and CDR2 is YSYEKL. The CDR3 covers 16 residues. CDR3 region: CASSQDPGQLTYEQYF. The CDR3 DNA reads TGCGCCAGCAGCCAAGATCCGGGACAGCTTACCTACGAGCAGTACTTC.

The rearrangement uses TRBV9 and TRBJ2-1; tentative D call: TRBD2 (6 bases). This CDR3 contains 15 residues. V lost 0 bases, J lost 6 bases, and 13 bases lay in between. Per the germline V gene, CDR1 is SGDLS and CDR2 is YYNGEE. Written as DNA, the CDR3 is TGTGCCAGCAGCGTAGGCGTCGGACTAAGCAATGAGCAGTTCTTC. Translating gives CASSVGVGLSNEQFF.

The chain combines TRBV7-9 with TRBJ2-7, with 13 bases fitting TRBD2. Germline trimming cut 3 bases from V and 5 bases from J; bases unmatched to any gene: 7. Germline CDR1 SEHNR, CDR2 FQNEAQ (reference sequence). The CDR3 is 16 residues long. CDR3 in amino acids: CASSLTSGGPIHEQYF. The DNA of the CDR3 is TGTGCCAGCAGCTTGACTAGCGGGGGGCCCATCCACGAGCAGTACTTC.

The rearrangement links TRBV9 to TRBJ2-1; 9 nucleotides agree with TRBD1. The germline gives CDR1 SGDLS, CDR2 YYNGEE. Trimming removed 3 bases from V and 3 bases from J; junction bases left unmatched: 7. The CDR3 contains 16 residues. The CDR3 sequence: CASSAPWTGDYNEQFF. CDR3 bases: TGTGCCAGCAGCGCCCCGTGGACAGGGGACTACAATGAGCAGTTCTTC.

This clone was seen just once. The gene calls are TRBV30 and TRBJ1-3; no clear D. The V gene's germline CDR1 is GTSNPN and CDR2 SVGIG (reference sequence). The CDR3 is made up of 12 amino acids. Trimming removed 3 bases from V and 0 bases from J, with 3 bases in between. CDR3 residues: CAWSYSGNTIYF. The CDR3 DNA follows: TGTGCCTGGAGCTACTCTGGAAACACCATATATTTT.

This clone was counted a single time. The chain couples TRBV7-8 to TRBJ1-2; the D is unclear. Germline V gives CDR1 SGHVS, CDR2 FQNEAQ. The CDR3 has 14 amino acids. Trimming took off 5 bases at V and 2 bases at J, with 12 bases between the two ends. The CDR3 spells CASSKRTENYGYTF. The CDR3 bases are TGTGCCAGCAGCAAGCGGACGGAGAACTATGGCTACACCTTC.

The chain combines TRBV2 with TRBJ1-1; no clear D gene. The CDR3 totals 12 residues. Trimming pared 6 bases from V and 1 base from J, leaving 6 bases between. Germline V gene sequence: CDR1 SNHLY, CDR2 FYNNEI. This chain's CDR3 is CASRAGNTEAFF. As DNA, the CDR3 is TGTGCCAGCAGGGCAGGGAACACTGAAGCTTTCTTT.

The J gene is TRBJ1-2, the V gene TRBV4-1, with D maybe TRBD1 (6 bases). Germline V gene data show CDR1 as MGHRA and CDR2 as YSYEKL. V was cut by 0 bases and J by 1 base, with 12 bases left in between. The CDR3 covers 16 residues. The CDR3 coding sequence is TGCGCCAGCAGCCAAGATCCGACAGGCTATAACTATGGCTACACCTTC. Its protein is CASSQDPTGYNYGYTF.

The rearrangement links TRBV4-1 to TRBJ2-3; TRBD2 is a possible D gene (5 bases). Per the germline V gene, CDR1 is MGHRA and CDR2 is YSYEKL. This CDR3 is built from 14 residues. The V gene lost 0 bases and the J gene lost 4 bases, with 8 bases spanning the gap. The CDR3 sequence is CASSQDQAADTQYF. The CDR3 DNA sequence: TGCGCCAGCAGCCAAGATCAAGCGGCAGATACGCAGTATTTT.

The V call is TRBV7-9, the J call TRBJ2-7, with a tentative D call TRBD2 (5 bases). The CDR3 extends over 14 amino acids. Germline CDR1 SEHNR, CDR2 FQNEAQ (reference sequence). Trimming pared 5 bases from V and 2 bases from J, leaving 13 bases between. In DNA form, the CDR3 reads TGTGCCAGCAGCCTCCCGGAAGCGGCCTACGAGCAGTACTTC. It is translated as CASSLPEAAYEQYF.

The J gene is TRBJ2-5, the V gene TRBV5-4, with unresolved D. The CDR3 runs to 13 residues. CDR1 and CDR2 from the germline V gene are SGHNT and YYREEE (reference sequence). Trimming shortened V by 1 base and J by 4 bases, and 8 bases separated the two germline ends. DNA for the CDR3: TGTGCCAGCAGCTTGAGTAGTGCAGAGACCCAGTACTTC. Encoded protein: CASSLSSAETQYF.

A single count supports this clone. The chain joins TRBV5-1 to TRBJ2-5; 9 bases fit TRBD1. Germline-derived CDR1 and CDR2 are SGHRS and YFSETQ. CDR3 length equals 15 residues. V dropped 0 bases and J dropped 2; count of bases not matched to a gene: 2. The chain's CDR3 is CASSLDGQGQETQYF. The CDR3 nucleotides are TGCGCCAGCAGCTTGGACGGACAGGGGCAAGAGACCCAGTACTTC.

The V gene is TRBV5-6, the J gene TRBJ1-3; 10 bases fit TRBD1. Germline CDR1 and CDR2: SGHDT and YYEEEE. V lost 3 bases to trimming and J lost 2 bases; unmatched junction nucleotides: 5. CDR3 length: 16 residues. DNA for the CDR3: TGTGCCAGCAGCTATGGGACAGGGGCGGCTGGAAACACCATATATTTT. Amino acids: CASSYGTGAAGNTIYF. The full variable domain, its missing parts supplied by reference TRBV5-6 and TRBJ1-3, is DAGVTQSPTHLIKTRGQQVTLRCSPKSGHDTVSWYQQALGQGPQFIFQYYEEEERQRGNFPDRFSGHQFPNYSSELNVNALLLGDSALYLCASSYGTGAAGNTIYFGEGSWLTVV.

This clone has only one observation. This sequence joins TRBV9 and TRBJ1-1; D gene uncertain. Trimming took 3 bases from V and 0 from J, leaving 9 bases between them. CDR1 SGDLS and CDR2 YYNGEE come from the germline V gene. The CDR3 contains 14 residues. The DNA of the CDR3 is TGTGCCAGCAGCGCGGGAATATTGAACACTGAAGCTTTCTTT. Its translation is CASSAGILNTEAFF.

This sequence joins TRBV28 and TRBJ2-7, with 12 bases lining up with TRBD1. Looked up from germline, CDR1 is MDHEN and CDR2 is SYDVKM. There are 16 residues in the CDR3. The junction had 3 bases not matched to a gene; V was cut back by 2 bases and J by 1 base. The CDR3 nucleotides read TGTGCCAGCAGTTTAGGGGACAGGGGGCTATCCTACGAGCAGTACTTC. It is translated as CASSLGDRGLSYEQYF.

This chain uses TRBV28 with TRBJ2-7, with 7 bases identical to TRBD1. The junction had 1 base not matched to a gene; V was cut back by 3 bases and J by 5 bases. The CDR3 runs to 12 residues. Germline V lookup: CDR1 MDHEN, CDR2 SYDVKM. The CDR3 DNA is TGTGCCAGCAGTTTCAGGGGGAACGAGCAGTACTTC. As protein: CASSFRGNEQYF.

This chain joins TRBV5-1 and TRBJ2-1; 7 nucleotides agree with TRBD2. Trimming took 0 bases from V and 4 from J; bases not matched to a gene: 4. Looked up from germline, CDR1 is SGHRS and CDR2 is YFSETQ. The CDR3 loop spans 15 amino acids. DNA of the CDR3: TGCGCCAGCAGCTTGGAGCCTAGCGGATACAATGAGCAGTTCTTC. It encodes CASSLEPSGYNEQFF.

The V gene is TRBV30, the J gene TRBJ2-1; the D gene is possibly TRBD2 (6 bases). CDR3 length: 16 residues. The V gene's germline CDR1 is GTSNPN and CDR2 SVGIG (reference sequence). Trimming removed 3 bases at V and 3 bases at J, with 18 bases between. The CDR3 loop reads CAWSAGVAAFYNEQFF. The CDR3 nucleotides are TGTGCCTGGAGCGCCGGGGTAGCGGCCTTCTACAATGAGCAGTTCTTC.

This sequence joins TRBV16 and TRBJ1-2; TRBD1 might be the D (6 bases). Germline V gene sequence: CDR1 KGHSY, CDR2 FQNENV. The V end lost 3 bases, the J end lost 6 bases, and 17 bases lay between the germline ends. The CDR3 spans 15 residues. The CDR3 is CASSHTNLDRNGYTF. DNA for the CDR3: TGTGCCAGCAGCCACACGAACCTGGACAGAAATGGCTACACCTTC.